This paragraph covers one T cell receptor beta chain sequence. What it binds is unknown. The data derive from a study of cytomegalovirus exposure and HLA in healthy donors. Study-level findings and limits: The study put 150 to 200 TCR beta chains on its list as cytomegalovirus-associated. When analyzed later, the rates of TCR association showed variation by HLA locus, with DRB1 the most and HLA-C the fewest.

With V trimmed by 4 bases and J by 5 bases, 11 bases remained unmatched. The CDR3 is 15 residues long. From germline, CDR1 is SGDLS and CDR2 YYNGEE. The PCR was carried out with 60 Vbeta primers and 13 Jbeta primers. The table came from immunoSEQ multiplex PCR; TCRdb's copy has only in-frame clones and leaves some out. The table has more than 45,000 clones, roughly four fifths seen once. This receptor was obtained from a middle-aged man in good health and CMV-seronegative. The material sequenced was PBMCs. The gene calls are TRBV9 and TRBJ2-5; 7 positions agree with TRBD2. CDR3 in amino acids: CASSQTSQRFETQYF. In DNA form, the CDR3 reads TGTGCCAGCAGCCAGACTAGCCAGAGATTTGAGACCCAGTACTTC.